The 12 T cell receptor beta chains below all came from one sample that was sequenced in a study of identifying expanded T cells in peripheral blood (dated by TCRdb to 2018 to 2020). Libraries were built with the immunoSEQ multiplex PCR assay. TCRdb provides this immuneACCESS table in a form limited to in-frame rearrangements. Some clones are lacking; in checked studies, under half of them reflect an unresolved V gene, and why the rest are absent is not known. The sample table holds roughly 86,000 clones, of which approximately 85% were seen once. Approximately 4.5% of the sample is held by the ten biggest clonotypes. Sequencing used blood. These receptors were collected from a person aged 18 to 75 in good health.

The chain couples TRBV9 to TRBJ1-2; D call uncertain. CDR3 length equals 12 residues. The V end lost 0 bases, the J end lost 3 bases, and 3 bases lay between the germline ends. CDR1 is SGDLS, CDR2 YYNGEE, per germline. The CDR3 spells CASSVAHYGYTF. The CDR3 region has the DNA TGTGCCAGCAGCGTAGCCCACTATGGCTACACCTTC.

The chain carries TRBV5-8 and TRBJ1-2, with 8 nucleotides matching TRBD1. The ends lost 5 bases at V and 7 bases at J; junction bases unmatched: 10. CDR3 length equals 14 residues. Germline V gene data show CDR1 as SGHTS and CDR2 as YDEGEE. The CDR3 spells CASSFISGGSGYTF. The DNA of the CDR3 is TGTGCCAGCAGTTTTATTTCAGGGGGCTCTGGCTACACCTTC.

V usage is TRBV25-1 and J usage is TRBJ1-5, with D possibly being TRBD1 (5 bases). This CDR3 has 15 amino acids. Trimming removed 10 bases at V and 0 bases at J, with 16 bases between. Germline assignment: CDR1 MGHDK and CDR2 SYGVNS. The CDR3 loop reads CATPGHVYSNQPQHF. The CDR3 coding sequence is TGTGCCACCCCAGGGCATGTTTATAGCAATCAGCCCCAGCATTTT. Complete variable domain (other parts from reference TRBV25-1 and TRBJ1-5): EADIYQTPRYLVIGTGKKITLECSQTMGHDKMYWYQQDPGMELHLIHYSYGVNSTEKGDLSSESTVSRIRTEHFPLTLESARPSHTSQYLCATPGHVYSNQPQHFGDGTRLSIL.

The CDR3 loop is CASSFQGANRLGYTF. CDR3 bases: TGTGCCAGCAGTTTTCAGGGAGCGAACCGTCTCGGCTACACCTTC. The V call is TRBV6-6, the J call TRBJ1-2; a possible D gene is TRBD1 (5 bases). CDR3 length: 15 amino acids. Trimming shortened V by 4 bases and J by 8 bases, and 20 bases separated the two germline ends. CDR1 is MNHNY, CDR2 SVGAGI, per germline (reference sequence).

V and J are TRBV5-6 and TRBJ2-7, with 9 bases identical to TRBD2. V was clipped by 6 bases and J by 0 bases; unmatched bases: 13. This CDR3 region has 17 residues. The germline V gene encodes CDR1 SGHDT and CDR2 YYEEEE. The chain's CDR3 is CASMSLTAGGDSYEQYF. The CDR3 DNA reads TGTGCCAGCATGTCCCTTACGGCGGGGGGGGACTCCTACGAGCAGTACTTC. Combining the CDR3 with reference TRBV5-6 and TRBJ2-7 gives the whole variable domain DAGVTQSPTHLIKTRGQQVTLRCSPKSGHDTVSWYQQALGQGPQFIFQYYEEEERQRGNFPDRFSGHQFPNYSSELNVNALLLGDSALYLCASMSLTAGGDSYEQYFGPGTRLTVT.

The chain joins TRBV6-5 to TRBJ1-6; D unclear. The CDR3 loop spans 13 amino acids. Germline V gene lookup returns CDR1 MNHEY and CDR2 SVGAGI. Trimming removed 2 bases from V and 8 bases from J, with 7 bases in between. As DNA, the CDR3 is TGTGCCAGCAGTTACCGACGGGATTCACCCCTCCACTTT. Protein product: CASSYRRDSPLHF.

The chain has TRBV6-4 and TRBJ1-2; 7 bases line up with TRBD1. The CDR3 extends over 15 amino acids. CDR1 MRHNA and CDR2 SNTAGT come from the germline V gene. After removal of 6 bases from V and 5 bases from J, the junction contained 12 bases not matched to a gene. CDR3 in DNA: TGTGCCAGCAGAAGGGACAGTTGGGGCCCTTATGGCTACACCTTC. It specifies CASRRDSWGPYGYTF.

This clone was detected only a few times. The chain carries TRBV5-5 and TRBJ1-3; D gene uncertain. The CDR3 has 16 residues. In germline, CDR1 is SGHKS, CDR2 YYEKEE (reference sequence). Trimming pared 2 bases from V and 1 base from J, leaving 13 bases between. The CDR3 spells CASSFSLGSSGNTIYF. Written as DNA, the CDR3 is TGTGCCAGCAGCTTTTCATTAGGGAGTTCTGGAAACACCATATATTTT.

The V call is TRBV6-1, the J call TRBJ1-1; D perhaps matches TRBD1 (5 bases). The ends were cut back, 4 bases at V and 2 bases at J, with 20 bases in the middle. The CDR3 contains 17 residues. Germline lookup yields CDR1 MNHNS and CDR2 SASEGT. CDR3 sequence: CASSGPGGVNLNTEAFF. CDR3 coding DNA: TGTGCCAGCAGTGGCCCAGGAGGGGTAAATCTAAACACTGAAGCTTTCTTT.

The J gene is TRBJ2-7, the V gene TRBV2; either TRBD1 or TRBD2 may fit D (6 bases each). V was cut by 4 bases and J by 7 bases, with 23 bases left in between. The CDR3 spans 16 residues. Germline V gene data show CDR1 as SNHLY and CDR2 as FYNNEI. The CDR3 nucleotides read TGTGCCAGCAGTGTTAGTCGGGGGCGCCCAGGACGGGAGCAGTACTTC. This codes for CASSVSRGRPGREQYF.

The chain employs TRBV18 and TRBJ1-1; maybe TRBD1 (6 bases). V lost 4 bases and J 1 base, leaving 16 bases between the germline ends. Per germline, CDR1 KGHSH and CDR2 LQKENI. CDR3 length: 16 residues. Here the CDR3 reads CASSLRTGAGNTEAFF. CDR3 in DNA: TGTGCCAGCTCACTCCGGACGGGGGCCGGGAACACTGAAGCTTTCTTT.

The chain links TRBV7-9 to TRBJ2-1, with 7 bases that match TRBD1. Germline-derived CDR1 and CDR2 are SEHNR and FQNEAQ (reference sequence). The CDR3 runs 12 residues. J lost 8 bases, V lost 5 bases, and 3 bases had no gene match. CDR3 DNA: TGTGCCAGCAGCCAGACAGGGTATGAGCAGTTCTTC. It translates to CASSQTGYEQFF.